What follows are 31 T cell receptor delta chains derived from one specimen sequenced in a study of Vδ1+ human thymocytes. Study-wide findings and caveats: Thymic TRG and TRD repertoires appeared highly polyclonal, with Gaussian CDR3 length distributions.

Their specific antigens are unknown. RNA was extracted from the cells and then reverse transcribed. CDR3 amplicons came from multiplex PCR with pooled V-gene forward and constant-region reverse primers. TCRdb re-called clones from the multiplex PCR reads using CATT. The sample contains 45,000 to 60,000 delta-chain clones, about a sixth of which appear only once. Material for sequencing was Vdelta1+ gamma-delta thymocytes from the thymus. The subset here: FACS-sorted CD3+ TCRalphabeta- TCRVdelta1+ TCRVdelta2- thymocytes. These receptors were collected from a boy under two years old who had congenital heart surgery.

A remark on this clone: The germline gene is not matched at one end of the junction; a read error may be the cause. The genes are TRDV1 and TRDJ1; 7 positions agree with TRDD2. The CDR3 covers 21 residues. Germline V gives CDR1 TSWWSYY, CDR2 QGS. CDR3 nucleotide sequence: TGTGCTCTTGGGCGTCCAGTTTCCTACGTCGCTGGGAGGAAAGGCACCGATAAACCCATCTTT. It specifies CALGRPVSYVAGRKGTDKPIF.

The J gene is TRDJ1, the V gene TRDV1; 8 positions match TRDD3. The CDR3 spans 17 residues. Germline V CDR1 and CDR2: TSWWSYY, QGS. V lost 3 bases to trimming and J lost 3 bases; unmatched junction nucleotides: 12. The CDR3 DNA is TGTGCTCTTGGGGACGGCCTCCGTACTGGGGGCCCCGATAAACTCATCTTT. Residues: CALGDGLRTGGPDKLIF.

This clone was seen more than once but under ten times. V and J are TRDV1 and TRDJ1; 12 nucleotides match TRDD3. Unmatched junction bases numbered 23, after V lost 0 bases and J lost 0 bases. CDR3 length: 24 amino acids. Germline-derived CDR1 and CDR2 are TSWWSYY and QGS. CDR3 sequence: CALGELPLPQDLPGGYDYTDKLIF. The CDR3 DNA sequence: TGTGCTCTTGGGGAACTTCCTCTTCCCCAGGACCTTCCTGGGGGATACGACTACACCGATAAACTCATCTTT.

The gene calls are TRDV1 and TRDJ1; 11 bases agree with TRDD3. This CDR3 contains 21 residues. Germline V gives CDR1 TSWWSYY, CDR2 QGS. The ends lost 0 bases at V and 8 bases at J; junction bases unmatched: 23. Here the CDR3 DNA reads TGTGCTCTTGGGGAACTCGATCCCTCCTACAAAGAGGTGGGGGATACGACGAAACTCATCTTT. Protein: CALGELDPSYKEVGDTTKLIF.

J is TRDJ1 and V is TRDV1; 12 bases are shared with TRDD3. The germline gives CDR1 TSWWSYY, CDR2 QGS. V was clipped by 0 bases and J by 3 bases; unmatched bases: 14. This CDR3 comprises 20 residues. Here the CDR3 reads CALGELIPSYWGIHSDKLIF. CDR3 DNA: TGTGCTCTTGGGGAACTAATCCCATCCTACTGGGGGATACATTCCGATAAACTCATCTTT.

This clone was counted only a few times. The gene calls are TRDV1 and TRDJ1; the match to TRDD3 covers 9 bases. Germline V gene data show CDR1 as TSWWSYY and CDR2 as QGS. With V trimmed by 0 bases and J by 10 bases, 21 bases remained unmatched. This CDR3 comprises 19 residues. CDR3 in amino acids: CALGELLHPLGDWTRGLIF. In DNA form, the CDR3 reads TGTGCTCTTGGGGAACTTCTCCATCCACTGGGGGACTGGACCCGAGGACTCATCTTT.

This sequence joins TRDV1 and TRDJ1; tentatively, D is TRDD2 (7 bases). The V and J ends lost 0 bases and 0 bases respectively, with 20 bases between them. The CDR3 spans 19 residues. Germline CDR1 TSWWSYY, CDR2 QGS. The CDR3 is CALGELVPTWGSYTDKLIF. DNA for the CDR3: TGTGCTCTTGGGGAACTAGTTCCTACGTGGGGATCGTACACCGATAAACTCATCTTT.

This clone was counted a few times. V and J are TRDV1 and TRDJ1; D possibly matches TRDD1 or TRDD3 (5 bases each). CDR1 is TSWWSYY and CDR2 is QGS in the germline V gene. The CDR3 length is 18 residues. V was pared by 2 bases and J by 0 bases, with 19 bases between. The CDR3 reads CALGEIDSTGPYTDKLIF. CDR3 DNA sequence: TGTGCTCTTGGGGAAATTGATAGTACTGGTCCCTACACCGATAAACTCATCTTT.

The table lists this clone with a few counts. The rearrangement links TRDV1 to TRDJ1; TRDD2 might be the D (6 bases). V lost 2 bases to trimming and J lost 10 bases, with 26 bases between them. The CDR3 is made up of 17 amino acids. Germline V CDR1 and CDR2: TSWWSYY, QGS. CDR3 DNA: TGTGCTCTTGGGGAATCCCCCTCTACCTTCCCTTTCGGGGGACTCATCTTT. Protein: CALGESPSTFPFGGLIF.

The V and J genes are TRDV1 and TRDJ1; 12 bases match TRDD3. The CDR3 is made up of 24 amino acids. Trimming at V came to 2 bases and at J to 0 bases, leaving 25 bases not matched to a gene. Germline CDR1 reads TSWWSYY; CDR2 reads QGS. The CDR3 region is CALGEVFLKSTGGYPRGYTDKLIF. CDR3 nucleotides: TGTGCTCTTGGGGAAGTCTTCCTTAAGAGTACTGGGGGATACCCTAGGGGGTACACCGATAAACTCATCTTT.

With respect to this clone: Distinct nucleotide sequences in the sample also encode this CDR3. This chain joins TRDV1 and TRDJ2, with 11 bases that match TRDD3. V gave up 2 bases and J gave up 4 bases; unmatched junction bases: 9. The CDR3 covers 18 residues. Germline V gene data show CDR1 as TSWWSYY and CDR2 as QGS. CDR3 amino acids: CALGEYPNLGDTTAQLFF. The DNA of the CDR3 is TGTGCTCTTGGGGAATATCCTAACCTGGGGGATACGACAGCACAACTCTTCTTT.

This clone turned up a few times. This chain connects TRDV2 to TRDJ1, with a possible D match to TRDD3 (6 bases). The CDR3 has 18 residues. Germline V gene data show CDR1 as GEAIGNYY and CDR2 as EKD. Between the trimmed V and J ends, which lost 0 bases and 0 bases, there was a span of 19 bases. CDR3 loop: CACDTTYRTLGDTDKLIF. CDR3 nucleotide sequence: TGTGCCTGTGACACCACCTACCGCACCTTGGGGGACACCGATAAACTCATCTTT.

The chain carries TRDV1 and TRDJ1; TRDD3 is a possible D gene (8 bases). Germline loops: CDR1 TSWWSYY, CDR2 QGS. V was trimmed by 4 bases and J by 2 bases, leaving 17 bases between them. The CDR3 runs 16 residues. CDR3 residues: CALGGSYWGLTDKLIF. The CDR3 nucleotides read TGTGCTCTTGGGGGTTCCTACTGGGGGCTAACCGATAAACTCATCTTT.

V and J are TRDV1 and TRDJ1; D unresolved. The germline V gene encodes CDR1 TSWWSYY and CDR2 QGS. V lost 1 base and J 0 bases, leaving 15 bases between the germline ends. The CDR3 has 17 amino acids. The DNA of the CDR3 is TGTGCTCTTGGGGAACCTAACCACCGACTATACACCGATAAACTCATCTTT. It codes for CALGEPNHRLYTDKLIF.

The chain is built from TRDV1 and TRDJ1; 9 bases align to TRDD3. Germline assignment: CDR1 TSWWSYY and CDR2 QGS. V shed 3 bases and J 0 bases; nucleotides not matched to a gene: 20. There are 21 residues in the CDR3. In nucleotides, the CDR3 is TGTGCTCTTGGGGAGCTTCTAGACTCCTCCCTACTGGGGGACAACACCGATAAACTCATCTTT. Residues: CALGELLDSSLLGDNTDKLIF.

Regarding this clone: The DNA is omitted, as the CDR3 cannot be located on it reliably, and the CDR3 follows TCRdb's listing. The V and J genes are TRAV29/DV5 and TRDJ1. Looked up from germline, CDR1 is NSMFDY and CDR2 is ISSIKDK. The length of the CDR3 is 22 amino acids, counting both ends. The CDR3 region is CSVLLCRTNFLSSAPYTDKLIF.

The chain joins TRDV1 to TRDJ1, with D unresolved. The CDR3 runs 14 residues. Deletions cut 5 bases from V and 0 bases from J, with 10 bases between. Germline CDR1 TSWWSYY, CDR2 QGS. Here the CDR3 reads CALGNRLDTDKLIF. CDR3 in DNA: TGTGCTCTTGGGAACAGGCTGGACACCGATAAACTCATCTTT.

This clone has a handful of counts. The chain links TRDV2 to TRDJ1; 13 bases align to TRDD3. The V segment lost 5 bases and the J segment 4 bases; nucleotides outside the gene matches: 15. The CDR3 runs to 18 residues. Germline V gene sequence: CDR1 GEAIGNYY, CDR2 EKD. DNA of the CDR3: TGTGCCTGTGTCCTCAATCTATTACTGGGGGATACGAACGATAAACTCATCTTT. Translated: CACVLNLLLGDTNDKLIF.

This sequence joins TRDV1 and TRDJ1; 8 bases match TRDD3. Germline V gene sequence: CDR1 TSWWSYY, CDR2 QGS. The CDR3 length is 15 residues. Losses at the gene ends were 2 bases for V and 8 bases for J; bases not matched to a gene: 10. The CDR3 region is CALGETDLGEVKLIF. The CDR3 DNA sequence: TGTGCTCTTGGGGAAACAGATCTGGGGGAGGTCAAACTCATCTTT.

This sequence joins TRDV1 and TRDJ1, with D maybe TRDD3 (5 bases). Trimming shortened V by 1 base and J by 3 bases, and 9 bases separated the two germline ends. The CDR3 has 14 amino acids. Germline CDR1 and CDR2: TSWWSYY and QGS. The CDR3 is CALGERGEPDKLIF. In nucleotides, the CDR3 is TGTGCTCTTGGGGAACGTGGGGAGCCCGATAAACTCATCTTT.

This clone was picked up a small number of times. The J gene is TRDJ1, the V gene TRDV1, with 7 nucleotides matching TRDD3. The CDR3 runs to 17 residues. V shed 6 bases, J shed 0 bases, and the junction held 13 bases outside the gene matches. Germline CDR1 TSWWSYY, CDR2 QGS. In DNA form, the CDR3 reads TGTGCTCTTGGCCTACGTTCCGGGGGATTTTACACCGATAAACTCATCTTT. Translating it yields CALGLRSGGFYTDKLIF.

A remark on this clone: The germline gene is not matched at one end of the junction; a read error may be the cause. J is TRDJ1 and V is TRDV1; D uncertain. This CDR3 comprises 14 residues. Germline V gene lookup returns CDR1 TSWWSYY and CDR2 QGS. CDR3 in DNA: TGTGCTCTTGGGGAACGGTACCGTTCCGATAAACTCATCTTC. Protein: CALGERYRSDKLIF.

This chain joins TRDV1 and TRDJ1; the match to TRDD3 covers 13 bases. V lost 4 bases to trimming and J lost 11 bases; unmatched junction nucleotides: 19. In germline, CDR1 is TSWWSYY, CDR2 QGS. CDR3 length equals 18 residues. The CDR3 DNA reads TGTGCTCTTGGGGGGCCAGGAGCATGGACCACTGGGGGATACGAGCTCATCTTT. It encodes CALGGPGAWTTGGYELIF.

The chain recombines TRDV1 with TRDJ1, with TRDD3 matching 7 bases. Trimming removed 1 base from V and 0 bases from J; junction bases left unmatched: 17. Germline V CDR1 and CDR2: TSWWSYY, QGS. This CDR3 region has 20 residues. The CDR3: CALGEPHFATYWGHTDKLIF. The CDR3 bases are TGTGCTCTTGGGGAACCCCACTTCGCGACGTACTGGGGTCACACCGATAAACTCATCTTT.

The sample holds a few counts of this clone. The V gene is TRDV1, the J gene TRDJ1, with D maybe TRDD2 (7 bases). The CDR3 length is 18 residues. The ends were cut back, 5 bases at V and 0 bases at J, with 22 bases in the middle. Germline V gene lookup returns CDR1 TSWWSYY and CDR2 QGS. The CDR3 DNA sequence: TGTGCTCTTGGGAGTTCCTACAGACAACTGGGTAACACCGATAAACTCATCTTT. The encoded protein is CALGSSYRQLGNTDKLIF.

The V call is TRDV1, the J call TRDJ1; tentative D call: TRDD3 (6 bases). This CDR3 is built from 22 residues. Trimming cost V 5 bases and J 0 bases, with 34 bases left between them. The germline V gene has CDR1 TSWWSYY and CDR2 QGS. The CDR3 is CALGPSTTPMLGIYPYTDKLIF. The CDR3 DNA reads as TGTGCTCTTGGGCCTTCTACTACGCCTATGCTGGGGATTTACCCCTACACCGATAAACTCATCTTT.

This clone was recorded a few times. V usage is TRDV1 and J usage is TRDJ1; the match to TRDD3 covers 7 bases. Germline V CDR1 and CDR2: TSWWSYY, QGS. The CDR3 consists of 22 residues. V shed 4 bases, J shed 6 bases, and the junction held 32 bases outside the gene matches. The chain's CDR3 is CALGGGPPQPPDSHHWGNKLIF. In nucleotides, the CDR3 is TGTGCTCTTGGGGGGGGGCCTCCCCAACCGCCAGACTCCCACCACTGGGGAAATAAACTCATCTTT.

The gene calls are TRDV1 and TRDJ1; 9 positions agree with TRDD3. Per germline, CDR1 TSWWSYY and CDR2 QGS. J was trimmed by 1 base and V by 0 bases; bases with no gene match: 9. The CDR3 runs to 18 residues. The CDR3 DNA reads TGTGCTCTTGGGGAACTAAGGGTACTGGGGGACCCCACCGATAAACTCATCTTT. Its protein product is CALGELRVLGDPTDKLIF.

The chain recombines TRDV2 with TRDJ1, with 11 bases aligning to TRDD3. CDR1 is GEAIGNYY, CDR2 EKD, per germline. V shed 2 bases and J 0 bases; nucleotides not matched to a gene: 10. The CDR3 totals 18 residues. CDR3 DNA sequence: TGTGCCTGTGACAAGATCTGTACTGGGGGATATTACACCGATAAACTCATCTTT. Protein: CACDKICTGGYYTDKLIF.

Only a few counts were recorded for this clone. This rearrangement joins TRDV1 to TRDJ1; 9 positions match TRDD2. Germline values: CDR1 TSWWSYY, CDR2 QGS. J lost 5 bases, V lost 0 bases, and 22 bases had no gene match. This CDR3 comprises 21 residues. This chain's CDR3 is CALGELGYHLPTEYCGDKLIF. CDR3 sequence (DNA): TGTGCTCTTGGGGAACTAGGGTATCACCTTCCTACTGAGTACTGTGGGGATAAACTCATCTTT.

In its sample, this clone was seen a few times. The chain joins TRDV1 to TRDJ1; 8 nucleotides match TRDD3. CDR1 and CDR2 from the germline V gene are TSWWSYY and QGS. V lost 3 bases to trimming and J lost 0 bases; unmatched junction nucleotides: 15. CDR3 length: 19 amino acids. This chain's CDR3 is CALGDSSIYWGVYTDKLIF. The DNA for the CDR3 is TGTGCTCTTGGGGACAGTTCGATCTACTGGGGGGTGTACACCGATAAACTCATCTTT.